The next 5 T cell receptor beta chains were all read from a single sample in a study of CD8 T cells in Susac syndrome. Reverse transcription used about 0.5 to 1 ug RNA and random hexamers. In TCRdb, the immunoSEQ multiplex PCR reads were re-called with MiXCR into one record per CDR3 protein. The profile shows around 110,000 distinct CDR3 sequences, around 96% of them singletons. What was sequenced was CD4+ T cells from PBMCs. All receptors come from a human donor with Susac syndrome.

The chain is built from TRBV4-2 and TRBJ2-7, with TRBD1 identical over 9 bases. The ends lost 3 bases at V and 2 bases at J; junction bases unmatched: 11. Looked up from germline, CDR1 is LGHNA and CDR2 is YNFKEQ. The CDR3 sequence is 17 residues long. CDR3 nucleotides: TGTGCCAGCAGCCACATGGGGATACAGGGGGCCCCCTACGAGCAGTACTTC. This translates into CASSHMGIQGAPYEQYF.

The chain joins TRBV24-1 to TRBJ1-3; D is unclear. V was trimmed by 1 base and J by 6 bases, leaving 12 bases between them. The germline gives CDR1 KGHDR, CDR2 SFDVKD. CDR3 length: 15 amino acids. The CDR3 loop is CATSDFRDNQNTIYF. CDR3 DNA: TGTGCCACCAGTGATTTCCGAGATAATCAAAACACCATATATTTT.

The J gene is TRBJ1-1, the V gene TRBV6-5, with no clear D. From germline, CDR1 is MNHEY and CDR2 SVGAGI. Trimming left V 2 bases short and J 0 bases short, with 4 bases between. The CDR3 totals 13 residues. The CDR3 is CASSYRVNTEAFF. In DNA, the CDR3 is TGTGCCAGCAGTTACAGAGTGAACACTGAAGCTTTCTTT.

The chain joins TRBV20-1 to TRBJ2-7; D is perhaps TRBD1 (5 bases). Germline CDR1 and CDR2: DFQATT and SNEGSKA (reference sequence). The CDR3 loop spans 14 amino acids. V lost 5 bases and J 3 bases, leaving 17 bases between the germline ends. DNA for the CDR3: TGCAGTGCTCGCAAGACAGTTCCACTCTACGAGCAGTACTTC. This sequence encodes CSARKTVPLYEQYF.

This chain joins TRBV20-1 and TRBJ2-3, with TRBD2 identical over 8 bases. CDR1 is DFQATT and CDR2 is SNEGSKA in the germline V gene (reference sequence). The length of the CDR3 is 16 residues. J gave up 7 bases and V 0 bases, and 12 bases lay outside the gene matches. CDR3 region: CSARDAPGGFGNTQYF. The CDR3 DNA reads as TGCAGTGCTAGAGATGCCCCGGGGGGGTTTGGTAATACGCAGTATTTT.